The rows below give T cell receptor beta chains drawn from one sample of a study of T-cell reconstitution after alpha-beta-depleted transplantation in children. One entry per CDR3 protein, called by TCRdb with MiXCR from the PCR reads. The table records approximately 93,000 distinct CDR3 sequences, 8% to 9% of them present only once. The sample in question was PBMCs from the stem cell graft donor, obtained from the stem cell graft. These receptors all stem from a human donor who donated a stem cell graft to a child with congenital amegakaryocytic thrombocytopenia. Each CDR3 is given with its conserved first and last residue. The D gene is left open where the match is weak. Some rows mark clone size as missing; the rest say once, few, many or name a class of expanded clone.

clone_size: many; d_call: .; j_call: TRBJ2-5; v_call: TRBV5-1; cdr3_aa: CASSLQDQETQYF; cdr3_nt: TGCGCCAGCAGCTTACAGGATCAAGAGACCCAGTACTTC
clone_size: many; d_call: TRBD2; j_call: TRBJ2-1; v_call: TRBV20-1; cdr3_aa: CSALAASYNEQFF; cdr3_nt: TGCAGTGCCCTAGCGGCTTCCTACAATGAGCAGTTCTTC
clone_size: many; d_call: .; j_call: TRBJ1-1; v_call: TRBV20-1; cdr3_aa: CSARKGGDPMGTEAFF; cdr3_nt: TGCAGTGCTAGGAAAGGAGGGGACCCGATGGGCACTGAAGCTTTCTTT
clone_size: many; d_call: .; j_call: TRBJ2-7; v_call: TRBV13; cdr3_aa: CASSGRSVHGGGYEQYF; cdr3_nt: TGTGCCAGCAGCGGACGTAGTGTACACGGAGGAGGATACGAGCAGTACTTC
clone_size: many; d_call: .; j_call: TRBJ1-5; v_call: TRBV30; cdr3_aa: CAWSPGGISNQPQHF; cdr3_nt: TGTGCCTGGAGCCCCGGGGGGATCAGCAATCAGCCCCAGCATTTT
clone_size: many; d_call: .; j_call: TRBJ2-7; v_call: TRBV12-3/TRBV12-4; cdr3_aa: CASSPGTLTYEQYF; cdr3_nt: TGTGCCAGCAGCCCCGGGACGTTGACCTACGAGCAGTACTTC
clone_size: many; d_call: TRBD2; j_call: TRBJ2-3; v_call: TRBV20-1; cdr3_aa: CSALGGDGADTQYF; cdr3_nt: TGCAGTGCCCTGGGGGGGGATGGCGCAGATACGCAGTATTTT
clone_size: many; d_call: .; j_call: TRBJ2-1; v_call: TRBV7-2; cdr3_aa: CASSPSGPQFF; cdr3_nt: TGTGCCAGCAGCCCATCGGGACCCCAGTTCTTC
clone_size: many; d_call: .; j_call: TRBJ1-3; v_call: TRBV6-1; cdr3_aa: CASSESPGNTIYF; cdr3_nt: TGTGCCAGCAGTGAAAGCCCGGGAAACACCATATATTTT
clone_size: many; d_call: .; j_call: TRBJ2-3; v_call: TRBV6-5; cdr3_aa: CASSPGHQLSTDTQYF; cdr3_nt: TGTGCCAGCAGTCCGGGACACCAACTTAGCACAGATACGCAGTATTTT
clone_size: once; d_call: .; j_call: TRBJ1-4; v_call: TRBV5-6; cdr3_aa: CASSLRGATTEKLFF; cdr3_nt: TGTGCCAGCAGCTTGCGGGGTGCAACTACTGAAAAACTGTTTTTT
clone_size: many; d_call: TRBD2; j_call: TRBJ2-5; v_call: TRBV6-5; cdr3_aa: CASRIGLAQETQYF; cdr3_nt: TGTGCCAGCAGGATCGGACTAGCCCAAGAGACCCAGTACTTC
clone_size: many; d_call: .; j_call: TRBJ1-5; v_call: TRBV20-1; cdr3_aa: CSAGAGGEPQHF; cdr3_nt: TGCAGTGCAGGGGCCGGAGGGGAGCCCCAGCATTTT
clone_size: many; d_call: .; j_call: TRBJ2-7; v_call: TRBV5-1; cdr3_aa: CASSSTGSASYEQYF; cdr3_nt: TGCGCCAGCAGCTCTACCGGGTCGGCCTCCTACGAGCAGTACTTC
clone_size: many; d_call: .; j_call: TRBJ2-7; v_call: TRBV20-1; cdr3_aa: CSASRPTRSYEQYF; cdr3_nt: TGCAGTGCGTCCCGCCCCACAAGATCCTACGAGCAGTACTTC
clone_size: .; d_call: .; j_call: TRBJ1-6; v_call: TRBV9; cdr3_aa: CASSAGPGGRSPLHF; cdr3_nt: TGTGCCAGCAGCGCCGGACCCGGGGGGAGATCACCCCTCCACTTT
clone_size: many; d_call: TRBD1; j_call: TRBJ2-2; v_call: TRBV12-3/TRBV12-4; cdr3_aa: CASSLTGYRQKYAANTGELFF; cdr3_nt: TGTGCCAGCAGTTTGACAGGGTACAGACAAAAGTACGCCGCGAACACCGGGGAGCTGTTTTTT
clone_size: many; d_call: .; j_call: TRBJ2-7; v_call: TRBV20-1; cdr3_aa: CSAGLYYEQYF; cdr3_nt: TGCAGTGCTGGGCTCTACTACGAGCAGTACTTC
clone_size: medium-sized; d_call: TRBD2; j_call: TRBJ2-3; v_call: TRBV20-1; cdr3_aa: CSIAGGGTDTQYF; cdr3_nt: TGCAGTATAGCGGGAGGCGGCACAGATACGCAGTATTTT
clone_size: many; d_call: .; j_call: TRBJ1-1; v_call: TRBV28; cdr3_aa: CASILGGSEAFF; cdr3_nt: TGTGCCAGCATCCTGGGGGGGAGTGAAGCTTTCTTT
clone_size: many; d_call: .; j_call: TRBJ2-2; v_call: TRBV11-2; cdr3_aa: CASSFVKGSGELFF; cdr3_nt: TGTGCCAGCAGCTTCGTAAAGGGGTCCGGGGAGCTGTTTTTT
clone_size: many; d_call: TRBD2; j_call: TRBJ2-7; v_call: TRBV20-1; cdr3_aa: CSAKTGGTGEQYF; cdr3_nt: TGCAGTGCTAAGACGGGAGGGACGGGCGAGCAGTACTTC
clone_size: few; d_call: TRBD2; j_call: TRBJ2-1; v_call: TRBV3-1; cdr3_aa: CASSQAGTSFYNEQFF; cdr3_nt: TGTGCCAGCAGCCAAGCCGGGACTAGCTTCTACAATGAGCAGTTCTTC
clone_size: many; d_call: .; j_call: TRBJ1-3; v_call: TRBV18; cdr3_aa: CASSPGSYSGNTIYF; cdr3_nt: TGTGCCAGCTCACCAGGGAGCTACTCTGGAAACACCATATATTTT
clone_size: many; d_call: .; j_call: TRBJ1-1; v_call: TRBV28; cdr3_aa: CASSLRGAFNTEAFF; cdr3_nt: TGTGCCAGCAGTTTACGAGGGGCGTTTAACACTGAAGCTTTCTTT
clone_size: few; d_call: .; j_call: TRBJ1-2; v_call: TRBV6-6; cdr3_aa: CASSQGSSYGYTF; cdr3_nt: TGTGCCAGCTCTCAAGGCTCGTCTTATGGCTACACCTTC
clone_size: many; d_call: .; j_call: TRBJ1-3; v_call: TRBV10-3; cdr3_aa: CAINRDTGNTIYF; cdr3_nt: TGTGCCATCAACAGGGATACTGGAAACACCATATATTTT
clone_size: many; d_call: .; j_call: TRBJ1-2; v_call: TRBV4-2; cdr3_aa: CASSQRTDGLYGYTF; cdr3_nt: TGTGCCAGCAGCCAACGGACAGATGGACTCTATGGCTACACCTTC
clone_size: .; d_call: .; j_call: TRBJ2-6; v_call: TRBV6-2/TRBV6-3; cdr3_aa: CASRSGISGANVLTF; cdr3_nt: TGTGCCTCCCGGTCAGGGATCTCTGGGGCCAACGTCCTGACTTTC